The 16 T cell receptor beta chains below were found in one sample sequenced in a study of T cells after yellow fever vaccination (dated by TCRdb to the late 2010s). Reading the label with the study, this specimen's treatment or condition is: live attenuated yellow fever vaccine strain. The library relied on 5' RACE. Sequencing used an Illumina HiSeq 2500. TCRdb took the public reads, trimmed them with fastp at Q25, ran MiXCR for clone calling and kept in-frame beta chains. Each record represents a unique CDR3 protein, reported with the most common genes and DNA among its rows. The sample records over 200,000 distinct CDR3 sequences, around 6.7% of which are singletons. The ten largest make up 0.85% to 1.2% of the sample. The input for sequencing was CD4+ T cells sorted from PBMCs, taken on the day of the yellow fever booster vaccination. The receptor set was obtained from a man in his thirties or forties who received the YFV17D yellow fever vaccine.

At least ten counts were recorded for this clonotype. The chain couples TRBV7-6 to TRBJ1-4; maybe TRBD1 (5 bases). CDR1 and CDR2 (germline): SGHVS, FNYEAQ. V lost 0 bases, J lost 0 bases, and 14 bases lay in between. The CDR3 spans 18 residues. The DNA for the CDR3 is TGTGCCAGCAGCTTAGCGCAGGGAGGACAAGCAACTAATGAAAAACTGTTTTTT. Protein product: CASSLAQGGQATNEKLFF.

The genes are TRBV5-1 and TRBJ2-3; D gene ambiguous. There are 15 residues in the CDR3. V lost 7 bases and J 1 base, leaving 16 bases between the germline ends. Germline V gives CDR1 SGHRS, CDR2 YFSETQ. The CDR3 sequence is CASGLLTRGTDTQYF. The DNA of the CDR3 is TGCGCCAGCGGCCTCCTCACTCGGGGCACAGATACGCAGTATTTT.

This clonotype came up many times. The genes are TRBV5-5 and TRBJ2-2; 9 nucleotides align to TRBD1. The V gene's germline CDR1 is SGHKS and CDR2 YYEKEE (reference sequence). This CDR3 is 16 amino acids long. Unmatched junction bases numbered 8, after V lost 3 bases and J lost 5 bases. The CDR3 spells CASSSLQGAVTGELFF. The DNA of the CDR3 is TGTGCCAGCAGCTCCCTACAGGGGGCGGTAACCGGGGAGCTGTTTTTT.

This clonotype was seen at least ten times. CDR3 DNA: TGCGCCAGCAGCCCGGCAGGGGTGAACACTGAAGCTTTCTTT. Protein sequence: CASSPAGVNTEAFF. This chain uses TRBV5-1 with TRBJ1-1; a weak D match, TRBD1 (6 bases). The CDR3 spans 14 residues. The V end lost 4 bases, the J end lost 0 bases, and 10 bases lay between the germline ends. CDR1 and CDR2 from the germline V gene are SGHRS and YFSETQ.

This clonotype was seen more than once but under ten times. This chain links TRBV5-4 with TRBJ2-5; TRBD2 matches 10 bases. CDR1 is SGHNT and CDR2 is YYREEE in the germline V gene (reference sequence). V was clipped by 0 bases and J by 7 bases; unmatched bases: 15. This CDR3 comprises 18 residues. Here the CDR3 reads CASSLARSSGSVGGTQYF. Here the CDR3 DNA reads TGTGCCAGCAGCTTGGCCCGTTCTAGCGGGAGCGTTGGGGGGACCCAGTACTTC.

The chain is built from TRBV4-3 and TRBJ2-1; D is uncertain. Trimming pared 4 bases from V and 9 bases from J, leaving 10 bases between. The germline gives CDR1 LGHNA, CDR2 YSLEER. This CDR3 contains 12 residues. CDR3 amino acids: CASSRVSGEQFF. In nucleotides, the CDR3 is TGCGCCAGCAGCCGGGTCTCGGGTGAGCAGTTCTTC.

This clonotype was found a few times. V usage is TRBV5-1 and J usage is TRBJ2-3; D is undetermined. This CDR3 region has 15 residues. Germline CDR1 is SGHRS and CDR2 is YFSETQ. The V end was cut by 5 bases, the J end by 9 bases, with 22 bases between. The CDR3 region is CASRLEVASARTQYF. Written as DNA, the CDR3 is TGCGCCAGCAGACTCGAGGTCGCATCGGCTCGAACGCAGTATTTT.

The chain couples TRBV7-2 to TRBJ1-2; D unclear. Germline CDR1 reads SGHTA; CDR2 reads FQGNSA. This CDR3 is built from 13 residues. The V and J ends lost 3 bases and 7 bases respectively, with 12 bases between them. The CDR3 region is CASSFSVWSGYTF. The CDR3 coding sequence is TGTGCCAGCAGCTTCTCAGTGTGGAGTGGCTACACCTTC.

This clonotype came up a few times. This rearrangement joins TRBV30 to TRBJ2-5; possibly TRBD2 for D (6 bases). The CDR3 has 14 residues. Germline V gene sequence: CDR1 GTSNPN, CDR2 SVGIG (reference sequence). Trimming pared 2 bases from V and 3 bases from J, leaving 13 bases between. This CDR3 is CAWSRGFPEETQYF. The CDR3 DNA reads TGTGCCTGGAGTCGGGGGTTCCCTGAAGAGACCCAGTACTTC.

This clonotype has ten or more counts. The rearrangement links TRBV7-9 to TRBJ2-5, with D maybe TRBD2 (5 bases). Germline CDR1 and CDR2: SEHNR and FQNEAQ (reference sequence). The CDR3 is 15 amino acids. V was trimmed by 0 bases and J by 5 bases, leaving 13 bases between them. The CDR3 coding sequence is TGTGCCAGCAGCTTAGCCGGGGATGCGTGGGAGACCCAGTACTTC. Protein product: CASSLAGDAWETQYF. The full variable domain, with the rest looked up from reference TRBV7-9 and TRBJ2-5, is DTGVSQNPRHKITKRGQNVTFRCDPISEHNRLYWYRQTLGQGPEFLTYFQNEAQLEKSRLLSDRFSAERPKGSFSTLEIQRTEQGDSAMYLCASSLAGDAWETQYFGPGTRLLVL.

In regard to this clonotype: Given a much more abundant clone one base away, this may be a read error. The chain employs TRBV19 and TRBJ2-6; TRBD1 agrees at 7 bases. In germline, CDR1 is LNHDA, CDR2 SQIVND (reference sequence). The CDR3 totals 16 residues. V shed 11 bases and J 0 bases; nucleotides not matched to a gene: 10. Here the CDR3 DNA reads TGTGCCCCGTCGGACAGGTACAGCTCTGGGGCCAACGTCCTGACTTTC. It specifies CAPSDRYSSGANVLTF.

There are many counts of this clonotype. This chain uses TRBV6-6 with TRBJ2-1; D unclear. Per the germline V gene, CDR1 is MNHNY and CDR2 is SVGAGI (reference sequence). The CDR3 spans 12 residues. Trimming stripped 10 bases from V and 2 bases from J, with 9 bases between. The CDR3 nucleotides are TGTGCCACCCAGACCGCCTACAATGAGCAGTTCTTC. This codes for CATQTAYNEQFF.

This sequence joins TRBV10-3 and TRBJ1-4; no definite D call. CDR3 length: 12 amino acids. Between the trimmed V and J ends, which lost 6 bases and 8 bases, there was a span of 10 bases. CDR1 is ENHRY and CDR2 is SYGVKD in the germline V gene. Here the CDR3 reads CAIRGDEEKLFF. The CDR3 DNA sequence: TGTGCCATCAGGGGAGACGAAGAAAAACTGTTTTTT.

There are many counts of this clonotype. The V gene is TRBV2, the J gene TRBJ2-7, with a tentative D call TRBD1 (6 bases). The ends were cut back, 5 bases at V and 7 bases at J, with 15 bases in the middle. This CDR3 has 13 residues. CDR1 is SNHLY, CDR2 FYNNEI, per germline. The CDR3 coding sequence is TGTGCCAGCAGTCGCGCACAGGGTCCGGAGCAGTACTTC. Protein sequence: CASSRAQGPEQYF.

The J gene is TRBJ2-2, the V gene TRBV5-1; D uncertain. V was clipped by 0 bases and J by 6 bases, with 12 bases between them. Germline V gene data show CDR1 as SGHRS and CDR2 as YFSETQ. The CDR3 extends over 15 amino acids. The chain's CDR3 is CASSLDNNVPGELFF. The CDR3 nucleotides read TGCGCCAGCAGCTTGGACAACAATGTCCCCGGGGAGCTGTTTTTT.

This clonotype appeared a few times. The V and J genes are TRBV7-2 and TRBJ2-7; D assignment may be TRBD1 or TRBD2 (6 bases each). This CDR3 is 15 amino acids long. V was clipped by 7 bases and J by 3 bases, with 19 bases between them. CDR1 and CDR2 (germline): SGHTA, FQGNSA. The CDR3 here is CASTLGGGISYEQYF. In nucleotides, the CDR3 is TGTGCCAGCACCCTCGGGGGCGGGATAAGCTACGAGCAGTACTTC.